These 14 T cell receptor beta chains were sequenced from one sample in a study of cytomegalovirus exposure and HLA in healthy donors. The primer mix had 60 Vbeta and 13 Jbeta primers. Clones were sequenced by immunoSEQ multiplex PCR, and TCRdb holds only the in-frame ones, with some missing. This sample's clone table lists 75,000 to 85,000 clones. Material for sequencing was PBMCs. These receptors originate from a man aged 18 to 29 in good health and CMV-seropositive.

The chain joins TRBV28 to TRBJ1-2, with TRBD1 identical over 7 bases. Unmatched junction bases numbered 21, after V lost 1 base and J lost 7 bases. The CDR3 has 19 residues. Germline values: CDR1 MDHEN, CDR2 SYDVKM. CDR3 region: CASSLFSRGTIPSPLGYTF. The CDR3 DNA sequence: TGTGCCAGCAGTTTATTTTCCAGGGGGACCATCCCATCCCCACTTGGCTACACCTTC.

The J gene is TRBJ2-7, the V gene TRBV7-3; possible D gene TRBD2, 6 bases. Between the trimmed V and J ends, which lost 1 base and 3 bases, there was a span of 13 bases. Germline values: CDR1 SGHTA, CDR2 FQGTGA. This CDR3 comprises 15 residues. CDR3 nucleotides: TGTGCCAGCAGCTTAAGTTCTCTGGGGGGCTACGAGCAGTACTTC. Its translation is CASSLSSLGGYEQYF.

This chain uses TRBV30 with TRBJ1-1; perhaps TRBD1 as D (6 bases). CDR3 size: 14 residues. V lost 3 bases and J 5 bases, leaving 16 bases between the germline ends. The germline V gene has CDR1 GTSNPN and CDR2 SVGIG (reference sequence). The CDR3 DNA follows: TGTGCCTGGAGCCATGGGACATTGGGGACTGAAGCTTTCTTT. Translating it yields CAWSHGTLGTEAFF.

In nucleotides, the CDR3 is TGCGCCAGCAGGGACATCTACGAGCAGTACTTC. Translated: CASRDIYEQYF. The rearrangement uses TRBV5-1 and TRBJ2-7; D perhaps matches TRBD1 (5 bases). Germline V gene lookup returns CDR1 SGHRS and CDR2 YFSETQ. CDR3 length: 11 amino acids. The V gene lost 5 bases and the J gene lost 3 bases, with 6 bases spanning the gap.

The CDR3 nucleotides are TGTGCCAGCAGCCCTCGGACAGGGGGCACTGAAGCTTTCTTT. As protein: CASSPRTGGTEAFF. The chain combines TRBV11-2 with TRBJ1-1; 10 nucleotides align to TRBD1. This CDR3 comprises 14 residues. From germline, CDR1 is SGHAT and CDR2 FQNNGV. V was pared by 5 bases and J by 4 bases, with 4 bases of the junction left unmatched.

The V gene is TRBV28, the J gene TRBJ2-5, with a possible D match to TRBD2 (7 bases). The V end was cut by 3 bases, the J end by 4 bases, with 12 bases between. The CDR3 runs 14 residues. Germline V gene data show CDR1 as MDHEN and CDR2 as SYDVKM. CDR3 region: CASSLGGGGETQYF. The CDR3 DNA reads as TGTGCCAGCAGTTTGGGGGGGGGCGGAGAGACCCAGTACTTC.

The gene calls are TRBV27 and TRBJ2-1; perhaps TRBD2 as D (6 bases). V was cut by 9 bases and J by 0 bases, with 9 bases left in between. CDR1 is MNHEY and CDR2 is SMNVEV in the germline V gene (reference sequence). CDR3 length: 13 amino acids. The CDR3 reads CASSSVSYNEQFF. The CDR3 DNA is TGTGCCAGTTCTAGCGTCTCCTACAATGAGCAGTTCTTC.

This chain joins TRBV7-9 and TRBJ2-7; 7 bases are shared with TRBD1. Germline trimming cut 5 bases from V and 2 bases from J; bases unmatched to any gene: 9. Germline-derived CDR1 and CDR2 are SEHNR and FQNEAQ (reference sequence). The CDR3 extends over 15 amino acids. The CDR3 spells CASSTGTEKTYEQYF. The CDR3 DNA reads as TGTGCCAGCAGCACCGGGACAGAGAAGACCTACGAGCAGTACTTC.

The J gene is TRBJ1-1, the V gene TRBV5-1; weak D call: TRBD1 (6 bases). Trimming left V 6 bases short and J 2 bases short, with 8 bases between. Germline assignment: CDR1 SGHRS and CDR2 YFSETQ. The CDR3 is 12 amino acids. In nucleotides, the CDR3 is TGCGCCAGCAAACAGGGTAACACTGAAGCTTTCTTT. Translating gives CASKQGNTEAFF. Based on the CDR3 plus reference TRBV5-1 and TRBJ1-1, the full variable domain is KAGVTQTPRYLIKTRGQQVTLSCSPISGHRSVSWYQQTPGQGLQFLFEYFSETQRNKGNFPGRFSGRQFSNSRSEMNVSTLELGDSALYLCASKQGNTEAFFGQGTRLTVV.

This chain uses TRBV6-1 with TRBJ1-5; TRBD1 aligns across 9 bases. The CDR3 length is 14 residues. J lost 7 bases, V lost 5 bases, and 6 bases had no gene match. Germline V lookup: CDR1 MNHNS, CDR2 SASEGT. CDR3 nucleotide sequence: TGTGCCAGCAGTATACAGGGGGCGTGGCAGCCCCAGCATTTT. As protein: CASSIQGAWQPQHF.

The chain links TRBV6-5 to TRBJ2-1, with 8 bases matching TRBD2. V shed 2 bases, J shed 2 bases, and the junction held 5 bases outside the gene matches. The CDR3 is 16 amino acids. CDR1 is MNHEY, CDR2 SVGAGI, per germline. DNA of the CDR3: TGTGCCAGCAGTTACAGACGGGGGGGAACCTACAATGAGCAGTTCTTC. Translating gives CASSYRRGGTYNEQFF.

The rearrangement joins TRBV4-1 to TRBJ1-1; 8 bases agree with TRBD1. The CDR3 spans 15 residues. V was clipped by 2 bases and J by 5 bases; unmatched bases: 7. In germline, CDR1 is MGHRA, CDR2 YSYEKL. CDR3 sequence reads: CASSQTQGAWTEAFF. The CDR3 bases are TGCGCCAGCAGCCAAACCCAGGGGGCTTGGACTGAAGCTTTCTTT.

This chain joins TRBV5-1 and TRBJ2-5; TRBD2 matches at 10 bases. The J segment lost 1 base and the V segment lost 2 bases, leaving 11 bases of the junction unmatched. Germline V gene data show CDR1 as SGHRS and CDR2 as YFSETQ. The CDR3 extends over 18 amino acids. The CDR3 loop is CASSFAGLARSSQETQYF. Here the CDR3 DNA reads TGCGCCAGCAGCTTCGCGGGACTAGCGAGATCTAGCCAAGAGACCCAGTACTTC.

The chain couples TRBV5-6 to TRBJ2-2, with TRBD2 identical over 16 bases. Germline CDR1 reads SGHDT; CDR2 reads YYEEEE. This CDR3 contains 16 residues. Trimming removed 3 bases from V and 7 bases from J; junction bases left unmatched: 3. The CDR3 nucleotides are TGTGCCAGCAGCTCGGGACTAGCGGGGGGGAACGGGGAGCTGTTTTTT. It codes for CASSSGLAGGNGELFF. The whole variable domain, remainder taken from reference TRBV5-6 and TRBJ2-2, is DAGVTQSPTHLIKTRGQQVTLRCSPKSGHDTVSWYQQALGQGPQFIFQYYEEEERQRGNFPDRFSGHQFPNYSSELNVNALLLGDSALYLCASSSGLAGGNGELFFGEGSRLTVL.